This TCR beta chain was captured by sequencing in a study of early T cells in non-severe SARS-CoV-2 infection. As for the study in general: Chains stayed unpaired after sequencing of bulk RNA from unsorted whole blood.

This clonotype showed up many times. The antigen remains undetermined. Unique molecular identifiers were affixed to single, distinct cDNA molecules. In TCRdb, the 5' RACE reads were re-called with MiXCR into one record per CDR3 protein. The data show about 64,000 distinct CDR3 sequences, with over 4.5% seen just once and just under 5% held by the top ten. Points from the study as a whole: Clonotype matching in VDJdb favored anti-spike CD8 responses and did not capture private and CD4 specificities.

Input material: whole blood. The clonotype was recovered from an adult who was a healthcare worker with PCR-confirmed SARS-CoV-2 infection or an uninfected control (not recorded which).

The CDR3 nucleotides are TGTGCCAGCAGCCAGTCGTCCGGGACAGGGTTCCAGTCTAACTATGGCTACACCTTC. This translates into CASSQSSGTGFQSNYGYTF. This sequence joins TRBV3-1 and TRBJ1-2; 9 nucleotides agree with TRBD1. The CDR3 is 19 amino acids. V shed 3 bases and J 0 bases; nucleotides not matched to a gene: 14. From germline, CDR1 is LGHDT and CDR2 YNNKEL (reference sequence). The variable domain in full, completed from reference TRBV3-1 and TRBJ1-2, reads DTAVSQTPKYLVTQMGNDKSIKCEQNLGHDTMYWYKQDSKKFLKIMFSYNNKELIINETVPNRFSPKSPDKAHLNLHINSLELGDSAVYFCASSQSSGTGFQSNYGYTFGSGTRLTVV.